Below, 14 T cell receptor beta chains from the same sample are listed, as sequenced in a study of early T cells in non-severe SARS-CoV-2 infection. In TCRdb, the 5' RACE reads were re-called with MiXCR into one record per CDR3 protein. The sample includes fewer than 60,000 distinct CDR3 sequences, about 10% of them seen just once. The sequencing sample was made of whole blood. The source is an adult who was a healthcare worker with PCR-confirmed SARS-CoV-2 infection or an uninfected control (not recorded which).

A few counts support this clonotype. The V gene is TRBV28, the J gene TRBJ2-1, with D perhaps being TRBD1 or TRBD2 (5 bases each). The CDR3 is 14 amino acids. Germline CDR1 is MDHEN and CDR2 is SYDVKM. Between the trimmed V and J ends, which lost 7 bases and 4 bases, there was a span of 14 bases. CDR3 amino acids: CASNPGAGYNEQFF. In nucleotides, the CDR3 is TGTGCCAGCAACCCCGGGGCAGGGTACAATGAGCAGTTCTTC.

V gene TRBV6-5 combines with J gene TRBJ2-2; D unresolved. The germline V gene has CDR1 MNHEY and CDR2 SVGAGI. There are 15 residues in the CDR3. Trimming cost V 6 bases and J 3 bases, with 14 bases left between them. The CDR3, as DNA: TGTGCCAGCAGCTTACTCGGCACAGACACCGGGGAGCTGTTTTTT. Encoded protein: CASSLLGTDTGELFF.

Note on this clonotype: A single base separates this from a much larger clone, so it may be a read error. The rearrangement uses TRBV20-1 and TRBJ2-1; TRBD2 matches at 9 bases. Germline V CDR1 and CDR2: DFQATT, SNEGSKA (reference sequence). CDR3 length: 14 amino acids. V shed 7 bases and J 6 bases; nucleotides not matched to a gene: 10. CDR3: CSVLASGRTNEQFF. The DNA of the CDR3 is TGCAGTGTCCTAGCGAGCGGGAGGACCAATGAGCAGTTCTTC.

The DNA for the CDR3 is TGCAGTGGTGAGGACGGAACGAACACCGGGGAGCTGTTTTTT. It codes for CSGEDGTNTGELFF. The chain carries TRBV20-1 and TRBJ2-2; D unresolved. Looked up from germline, CDR1 is DFQATT and CDR2 is SNEGSKA (reference sequence). V shed 7 bases and J shed 0 bases, with 12 bases lying between them. The CDR3 is 14 amino acids.

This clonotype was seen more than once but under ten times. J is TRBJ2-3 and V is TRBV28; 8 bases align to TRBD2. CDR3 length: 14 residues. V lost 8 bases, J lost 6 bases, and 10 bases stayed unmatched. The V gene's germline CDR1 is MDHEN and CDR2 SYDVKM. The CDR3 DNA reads TGTGCCAGCGAAGGAGCGGGAGTCGACGATACGCAGTATTTT. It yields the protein CASEGAGVDDTQYF.

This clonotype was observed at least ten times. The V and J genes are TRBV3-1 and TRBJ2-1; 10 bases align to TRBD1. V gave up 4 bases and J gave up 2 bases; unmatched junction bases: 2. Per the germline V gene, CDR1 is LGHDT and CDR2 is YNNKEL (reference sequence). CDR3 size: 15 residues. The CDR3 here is CASSPGTGAYNEQFF. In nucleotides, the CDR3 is TGTGCCAGCAGCCCCGGGACAGGGGCCTACAATGAGCAGTTCTTC.

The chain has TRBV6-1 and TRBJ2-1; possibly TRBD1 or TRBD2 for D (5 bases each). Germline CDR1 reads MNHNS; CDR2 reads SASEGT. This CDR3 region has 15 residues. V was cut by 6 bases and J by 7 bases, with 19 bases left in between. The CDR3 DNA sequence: TGTGCCAGCAGGGCGGTCGGGCAGCGGACAAATGAGCAGTTCTTC. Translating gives CASRAVGQRTNEQFF.

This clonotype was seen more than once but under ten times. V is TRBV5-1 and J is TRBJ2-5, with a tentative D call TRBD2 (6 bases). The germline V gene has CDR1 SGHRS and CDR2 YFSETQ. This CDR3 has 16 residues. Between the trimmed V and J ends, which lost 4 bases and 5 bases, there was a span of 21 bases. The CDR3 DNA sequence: TGCGCCAGCAGCCGAAAACTTTCGGCGGGATTGGAGACCCAGTACTTC. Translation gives CASSRKLSAGLETQYF.

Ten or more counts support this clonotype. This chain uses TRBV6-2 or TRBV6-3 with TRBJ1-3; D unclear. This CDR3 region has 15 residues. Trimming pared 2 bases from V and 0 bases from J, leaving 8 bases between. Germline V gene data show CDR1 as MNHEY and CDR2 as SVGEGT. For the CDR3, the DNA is TGTGCCAGCAGTTACGGAGTATCCTCTGGAAACACCATATATTTT. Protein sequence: CASSYGVSSGNTIYF.

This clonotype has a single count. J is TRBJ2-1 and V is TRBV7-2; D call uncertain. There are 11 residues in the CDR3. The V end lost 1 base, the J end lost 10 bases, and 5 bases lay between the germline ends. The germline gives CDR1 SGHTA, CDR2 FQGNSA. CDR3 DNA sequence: TGTGCCAGCAGCTTAGTGGTAGAGCAGTTCTTC. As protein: CASSLVVEQFF. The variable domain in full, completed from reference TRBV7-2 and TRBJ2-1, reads GAGVSQSPSNKVTEKGKDVELRCDPISGHTALYWYRQSLGQGLEFLIYFQGNSAPDKSGLPSDRFSAERTGGSVSTLTIQRTQQEDSAVYLCASSLVVEQFFGPGTRLTVL.

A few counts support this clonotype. The CDR3 is CASSFTPGPSTDTQYF. The CDR3 region has the DNA TGCGCCAGCAGCTTCACCCCCGGGCCCAGCACAGATACGCAGTATTTT. The chain is built from TRBV5-1 and TRBJ2-3; D is uncertain. Germline CDR1 and CDR2: SGHRS and YFSETQ. V was shortened by 2 bases and J by 0 bases, with 13 bases between the two germline ends. The CDR3 totals 16 residues.

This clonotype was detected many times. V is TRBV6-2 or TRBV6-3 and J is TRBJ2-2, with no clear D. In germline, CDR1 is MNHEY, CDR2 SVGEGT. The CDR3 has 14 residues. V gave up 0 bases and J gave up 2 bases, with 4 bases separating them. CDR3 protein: CASSYSRNTGELFF. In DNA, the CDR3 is TGTGCCAGCAGTTACTCGCGAAACACCGGGGAGCTGTTTTTT.

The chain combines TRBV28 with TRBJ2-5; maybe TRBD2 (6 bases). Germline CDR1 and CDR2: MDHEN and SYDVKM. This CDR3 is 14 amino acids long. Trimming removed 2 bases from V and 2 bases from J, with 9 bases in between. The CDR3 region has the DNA TGTGCCAGCAGTTTACCGGGGGAACAAGAGACCCAGTACTTC. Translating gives CASSLPGEQETQYF.

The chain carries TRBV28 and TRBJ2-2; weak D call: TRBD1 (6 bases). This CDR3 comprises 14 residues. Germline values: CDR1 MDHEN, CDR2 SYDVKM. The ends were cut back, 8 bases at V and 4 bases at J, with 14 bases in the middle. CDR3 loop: CASYRDRSTGELFF. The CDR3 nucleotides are TGTGCCAGCTACCGAGACAGGAGCACCGGGGAGCTGTTTTTT.